Below, 12 T cell receptor beta chains from the same sample are listed, as sequenced in a study of neurological immune-mediated disorders. TCRdb reanalysed the 5' RACE reads using MiXCR and keeps one entry per CDR3 protein. The sample holds around 130,000 distinct CDR3 sequences, about 3.4% seen once. Sample: PBMCs. The receptors shown here come from a woman in her twenties or thirties with multiple sclerosis.

The J gene is TRBJ2-5, the V gene TRBV18; D uncertain. The CDR3 extends over 12 amino acids. The V and J ends lost 2 bases and 4 bases respectively, with 5 bases between them. Germline V gives CDR1 KGHSH, CDR2 LQKENI. This CDR3 is CASSPKTETQYF. The CDR3 DNA reads as TGTGCCAGCTCACCAAAGACAGAGACCCAGTACTTC.

This clonotype was recorded many times. This sequence joins TRBV10-3 and TRBJ1-1, with 7 bases that match TRBD1. Trimming cost V 2 bases and J 3 bases; bases outside gene matches: 3. This CDR3 is 14 amino acids long. CDR1 is ENHRY, CDR2 SYGVKD, per germline. CDR3: CAISETDRDTEAFF. For the CDR3, the DNA is TGTGCCATCAGTGAGACAGACAGGGACACTGAAGCTTTCTTT.

This clonotype was recorded at least ten times. The J gene is TRBJ2-1, the V gene TRBV20-1, with unresolved D. Germline V gene lookup returns CDR1 DFQATT and CDR2 SNEGSKA (reference sequence). This CDR3 contains 13 residues. V lost 0 bases and J lost 5, with 8 bases in between. The CDR3 loop is CSARDRGDNEQFF. Here the CDR3 DNA reads TGCAGTGCTAGAGATCGTGGGGACAATGAGCAGTTCTTC.

This clonotype occurred many times. The chain combines TRBV7-6 with TRBJ2-7; unclear D gene. The CDR3 covers 15 residues. The germline V gene encodes CDR1 SGHVS and CDR2 FNYEAQ. The V and J ends lost 1 base and 2 bases respectively, with 12 bases between them. CDR3 region: CASSLGSAATYEQYF. In DNA, the CDR3 is TGTGCCAGCAGCTTAGGAAGTGCTGCCACCTACGAGCAGTACTTC.

This clonotype came up many times. The rearrangement links TRBV2 to TRBJ2-2, with D perhaps matching TRBD1 (6 bases). This CDR3 has 15 residues. Per the germline V gene, CDR1 is SNHLY and CDR2 is FYNNEI. The ends were cut back, 6 bases at V and 1 base at J, with 12 bases in the middle. The CDR3 is CASRGDNRNTGELFF. CDR3 coding DNA: TGTGCCAGCAGAGGGGACAATCGGAACACCGGGGAGCTGTTTTTT. Using reference TRBV2 and TRBJ2-2 for the parts outside the CDR3, the full variable domain is EPEVTQTPSHQVTQMGQEVILRCVPISNHLYFYWYRQILGQKVEFLVSFYNNEISEKSEIFDDQFSVERPDGSNFTLKIRSTKLEDSAMYFCASRGDNRNTGELFFGEGSRLTVL.

Ten or more counts support this clonotype. The chain has TRBV19 and TRBJ1-1; D gene uncertain. Per the germline V gene, CDR1 is LNHDA and CDR2 is SQIVND (reference sequence). The CDR3 is 10 amino acids. CDR3 coding DNA: TGTGCGACTAGGGCCTCTGAAGCTTTCTTT. Its translation is CATRASEAFF.

This clonotype was seen repeatedly, ten times or more. The chain recombines TRBV29-1 with TRBJ1-2; D gene uncertain. Germline V CDR1 and CDR2: SQVTM, ANQGSEA. The CDR3 extends over 8 amino acids. The V end was cut by 4 bases, the J end by 7 bases, with 1 base between. DNA for the CDR3: TGCAGCGTTGCTGGCTACACCTTC. Amino acid sequence: CSVAGYTF.

This clonotype was seen repeatedly, ten times or more. The chain employs TRBV18 and TRBJ1-2, with a weak D call TRBD1 (6 bases). V gave up 3 bases and J gave up 4 bases, with 15 bases separating them. The germline CDR1 and CDR2 sequences are KGHSH and LQKENI. This CDR3 spans 15 amino acids. This CDR3 is CASSPRRGRSYGYTF. The DNA of the CDR3 is TGTGCCAGCTCACCGCGTCGGGGGCGAAGCTATGGCTACACCTTC.

This clonotype has ten or more counts. An end of the junction does not agree with germline; a read error may underlie this. The chain has TRBV5-1 and TRBJ1-1; D call uncertain. CDR1 and CDR2 from the germline V gene are SGHRS and YFSETQ. There are 13 residues in the CDR3. Written as DNA, the CDR3 is TGCGCCAGCACCTTGGAGCAGAGCACTGAAGCTTTCTTT. As protein: CASTLEQSTEAFF.

Ten or more counts support this clonotype. The rearrangement uses TRBV29-1 and TRBJ2-3; 7 bases match TRBD2. From germline, CDR1 is SQVTM and CDR2 ANQGSEA. The CDR3 spans 14 residues. With V trimmed by 1 base and J by 6 bases, 7 bases remained unmatched. CDR3 in amino acids: CSVEGGGGGDTQYF. CDR3 nucleotides: TGCAGCGTTGAAGGGGGGGGTGGCGGGGATACGCAGTATTTT.

This clonotype was counted at least ten times. This chain joins TRBV27 and TRBJ1-2; unclear D gene. CDR1 and CDR2 (germline): MNHEY, SMNVEV (reference sequence). This CDR3 is 15 amino acids long. Trimming pared 0 bases from V and 4 bases from J, leaving 12 bases between. The CDR3 DNA sequence: TGTGCCAGCAGTTTATCATTTGGGAGGACCTATGGCTACACCTTC. Residues: CASSLSFGRTYGYTF.

The J gene is TRBJ1-1, the V gene TRBV20-1, with no clear D. V lost 7 bases and J lost 10, with 22 bases in between. Germline CDR1 and CDR2: DFQATT and SNEGSKA (reference sequence). CDR3 size: 13 residues. CDR3 loop: CSDMNTTREGAFF. DNA for the CDR3: TGCAGTGATATGAACACTACGCGGGAAGGAGCTTTCTTT.